Given below is one T cell receptor (beta chain) in context. The target antigen is unknown. The data originate from a study of beta chain features in type 1 diabetes. Germline CDR1 and CDR2: SGHTA and FQGNSA. V dropped 5 bases and J dropped 0 bases, with 13 bases sitting between them. CDR3 length: 15 residues. Whole-study findings and limits: Insertion counts at VDJ junctions were lower in type 1 diabetes patients, who also showed more deletions there.

The study reverse transcribed the entire isolated RNA, so it sequenced expressed TCRB transcripts. Sequenced by immunoSEQ multiplex PCR; TCRdb stores in-frame clones only, minus some. The data contain 150,000 or so clones, approximately 9.2% of them seen just once; the ten biggest clones take up around 0.7%. The receptor was isolated from a man aged 18-30 years in good health. Source material: central memory CD4+ T cells from blood. The chain joins TRBV7-2 to TRBJ1-2; perhaps TRBD1 as D (6 bases). CDR3 sequence: CASSPGGGSNYGYTF. CDR3 DNA sequence: TGTGCCAGCAGCCCCGGGGGGGGCTCTAACTATGGCTACACCTTC.